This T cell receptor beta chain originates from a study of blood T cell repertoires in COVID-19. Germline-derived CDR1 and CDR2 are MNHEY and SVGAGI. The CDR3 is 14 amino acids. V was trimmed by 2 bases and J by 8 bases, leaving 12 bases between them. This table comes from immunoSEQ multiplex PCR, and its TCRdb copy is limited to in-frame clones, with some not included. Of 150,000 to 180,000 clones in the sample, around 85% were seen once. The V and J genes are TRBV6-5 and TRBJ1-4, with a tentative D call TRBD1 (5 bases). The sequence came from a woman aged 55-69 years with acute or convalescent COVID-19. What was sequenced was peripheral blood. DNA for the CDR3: TGTGCCAGCAGTTACGGGCCTTGGGGCGAAAAACTGTTTTTT. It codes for CASSYGPWGEKLFF.